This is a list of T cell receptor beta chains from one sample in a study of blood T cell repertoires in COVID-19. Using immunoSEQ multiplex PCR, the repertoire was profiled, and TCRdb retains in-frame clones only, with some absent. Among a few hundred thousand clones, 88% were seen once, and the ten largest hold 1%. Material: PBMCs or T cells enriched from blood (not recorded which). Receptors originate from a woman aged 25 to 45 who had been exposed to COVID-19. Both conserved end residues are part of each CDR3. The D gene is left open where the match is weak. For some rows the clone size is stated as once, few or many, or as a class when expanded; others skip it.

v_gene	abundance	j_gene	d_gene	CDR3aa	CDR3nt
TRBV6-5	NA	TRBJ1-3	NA	CASSLGVLGNTIYF	TGTGCCAGCAGCCTCGGGGTACTTGGAAACACCATATATTTT
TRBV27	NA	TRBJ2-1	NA	CASSAAGDNEQFF	TGTGCCAGCAGTGCCGCCGGGGACAATGAGCAGTTCTTC
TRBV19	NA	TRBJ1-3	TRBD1	CASSIKGRGPGNTIYF	TGTGCCAGTAGTATAAAGGGCAGGGGGCCTGGAAACACCATATATTTT
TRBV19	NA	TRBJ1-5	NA	CASTGLGQPQHF	TGTGCCAGTACAGGGCTCGGTCAGCCCCAGCATTTT
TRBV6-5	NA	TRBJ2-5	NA	CASSFPGIQETQYF	TGTGCCAGCAGTTTTCCGGGAATCCAAGAGACCCAGTACTTC
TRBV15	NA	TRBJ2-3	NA	CATSKGGDTDTQYF	TGTGCCACCAGCAAAGGCGGTGACACAGATACGCAGTATTTT
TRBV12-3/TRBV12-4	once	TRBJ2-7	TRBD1	CASSRQGAYEQYF	TGTGCCAGCAGTAGACAGGGGGCTTACGAGCAGTACTTC
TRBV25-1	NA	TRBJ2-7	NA	CASSGLAYEQYF	TGTGCCAGCAGTGGACTAGCCTACGAGCAGTACTTC
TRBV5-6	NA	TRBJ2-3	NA	CASSLDSNTDTQYF	TGTGCCAGCAGCTTGGACAGCAACACAGATACGCAGTATTTT
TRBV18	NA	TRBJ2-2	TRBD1	CASSPSNRGDTGELFF	TGTGCCAGCTCACCGTCGAACAGGGGGGACACCGGGGAGCTGTTTTTT
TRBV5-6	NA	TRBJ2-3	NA	CASSLGSGSTRRGTDTQYF	TGTGCCAGCAGCTTGGGGTCGGGGTCGACCCGGAGAGGCACAGATACGCAGTATTTT
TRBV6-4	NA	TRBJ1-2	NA	CASSPQGKGAYGYTF	TGTGCCAGCAGCCCACAGGGAAAAGGGGCTTATGGCTACACCTTC
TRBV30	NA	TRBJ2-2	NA	CAWIPANTGELFF	TGTGCCTGGATCCCAGCGAACACCGGGGAGCTGTTTTTT
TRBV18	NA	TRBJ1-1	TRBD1	CASSPRTGGFTEAFF	TGTGCCAGCTCACCTCGGACAGGGGGTTTCACTGAAGCTTTCTTT
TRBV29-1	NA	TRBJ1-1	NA	CSVDPPFSDRQPMNTEAFF	TGCAGCGTTGACCCCCCGTTCTCGGACAGACAACCTATGAACACTGAAGCTTTCTTT
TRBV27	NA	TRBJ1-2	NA	CASSLGTPELYGYTF	TGTGCCAGCAGCCTAGGGACACCGGAACTCTATGGCTACACCTTC
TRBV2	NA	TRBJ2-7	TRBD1	CANDRGSSYEQYF	TGTGCCAACGACAGGGGGAGCTCCTACGAGCAGTACTTC
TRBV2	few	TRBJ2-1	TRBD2	CASSEGEGGLQFF	TGTGCCAGCAGTGAAGGGGAGGGCGGGTTGCAGTTCTTC
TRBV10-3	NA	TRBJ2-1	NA	CAISPQVPSYNEQFF	TGTGCCATCAGCCCACAGGTTCCCTCCTACAATGAGCAGTTCTTC
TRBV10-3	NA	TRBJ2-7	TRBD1	CAIRDRDRGYEQYF	TGTGCCATCAGGGACCGGGACAGGGGCTACGAGCAGTACTTC
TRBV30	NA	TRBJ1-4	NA	CAWGVNEKLFF	TGTGCCTGGGGCGTAAATGAAAAACTGTTTTTT
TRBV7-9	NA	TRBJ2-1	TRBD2	CASSSQLASGRVYEQFF	TGTGCCAGCAGCTCACAGCTGGCTAGCGGGAGGGTATATGAGCAGTTCTTC
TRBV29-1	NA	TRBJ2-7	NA	CSVESLSGSSYEQYF	TGCAGCGTTGAATCTCTGAGCGGAAGCTCCTACGAGCAGTACTTC
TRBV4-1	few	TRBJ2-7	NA	CASSQGGTSYEQYF	TGCGCCAGCAGCCAAGGGGGCACCTCCTACGAGCAGTACTTC
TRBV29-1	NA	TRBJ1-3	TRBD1	CSVRQGAGNTIYF	TGCAGCGTCCGACAGGGGGCTGGAAACACCATATATTTT
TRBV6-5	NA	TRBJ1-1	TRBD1	CASRYGQGWTEAFF	TGTGCCAGCAGATACGGACAGGGCTGGACTGAAGCTTTCTTT
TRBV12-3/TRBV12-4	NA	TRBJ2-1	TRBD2	CASRPRLAGEQFF	TGTGCCAGCAGGCCTAGACTAGCGGGTGAGCAGTTCTTC
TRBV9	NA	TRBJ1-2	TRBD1	CASSVGTGGVGYTF	TGTGCCAGCAGCGTAGGTACAGGGGGCGTTGGCTACACCTTC
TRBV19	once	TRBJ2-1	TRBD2	CASSTRSSGYSSYNEQFF	TGTGCCAGTAGTACGCGATCTAGCGGGTACAGCTCCTACAATGAGCAGTTCTTC
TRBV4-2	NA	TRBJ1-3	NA	CASSQVDRSGNTIYF	TGTGCCAGCAGCCAAGTGGACAGAAGTGGAAACACCATATATTTT